Listed below are T cell receptor beta chains from one sample, sequenced in a study of T cell responses to AZD1222 COVID-19 vaccine. TCRdb's copy holds only in-frame clones and misses some; the assay was immunoSEQ multiplex PCR. This repertoire shows roughly 100,000 clones, 85% to 90% found once; its top ten account for 2.5% to 3%. The sample in question was peripheral blood, obtained on day 0 of AZD1222 vaccination. These TCRs come from an adult in good health. The CDR3 runs from the conserved cysteine through the conserved F or W.

CDR3: CASSLGTDTQYF
J: TRBJ2-3
V: TRBV18

CDR3: CASSLAQVDTGELFF
J: TRBJ2-2
V: TRBV11-3

CDR3: CASGLAGNYGYTF
J: TRBJ1-2
V: TRBV12-5

CDR3: CASSPGQVLYF
J: TRBJ1-3
V: TRBV18

CDR3: CASSRFGDGGEQYF
J: TRBJ2-7
V: TRBV19

CDR3: CASSEDGSSYNEQFF
J: TRBJ2-1
V: TRBV2

CDR3: CASSQGAGTRGDTQYF
J: TRBJ2-3
V: TRBV3-1/TRBV3-2

CDR3: CASSRVGGLSYEQYF
J: TRBJ2-7
V: TRBV5-1

CDR3: CASSRRAGDPGEKLFF
J: TRBJ1-4
V: TRBV11-2

CDR3: CASSEGWQGADEQYF
J: TRBJ2-7
V: TRBV2

CDR3: CASSLGHNYGYTF
J: TRBJ1-2
V: TRBV7-2

CDR3: CASSNRQGGGYTF
J: TRBJ1-2
V: TRBV12-3/TRBV12-4

CDR3: CASSLGPQSPLGGQPQHF
J: TRBJ1-5
V: TRBV7-8

CDR3: CASGDGSSYNSPLHF
J: TRBJ1-6
V: TRBV6-6

CDR3: CASSLVTERPGRIRNEKLFF
J: TRBJ1-4
V: TRBV21-1

CDR3: CASSLRPGELFF
J: TRBJ2-2
V: TRBV12-3/TRBV12-4

CDR3: CATSRDITAHGYTF
J: TRBJ1-2
V: TRBV15

CDR3: CASSRTGAEEFF
J: TRBJ2-1
V: TRBV3-1/TRBV3-2

CDR3: CASSQDRERATNEKLFF
J: TRBJ1-4
V: TRBV4-1

CDR3: CASSLSTSGYTF
J: TRBJ1-2
V: TRBV28

CDR3: CASSYPERGVGTEAFF
J: TRBJ1-1
V: TRBV6-5

CDR3: CASSTSGGELFF
J: TRBJ2-2
V: TRBV7-2

CDR3: CAIGRGNSPLHF
J: TRBJ1-6
V: TRBV10-3

CDR3: CASSPGDRHYNSPLHF
J: TRBJ1-6
V: TRBV13

CDR3: CASSGPGSSGANVLTF
J: TRBJ2-6
V: TRBV9

CDR3: CASSISPGLAGRTGEQFF
J: TRBJ2-1
V: TRBV28

CDR3: CASSPTAIHEAFF
J: TRBJ1-1
V: TRBV12-3/TRBV12-4

CDR3: CASSLWGRDEQYF
J: TRBJ2-7
V: TRBV5-8

CDR3: CASSAWDSLTEAFF
J: TRBJ1-1
V: TRBV6-4

CDR3: CASSLQAKSADTQYF
J: TRBJ2-3
V: TRBV5-1

CDR3: CASTREGVGEQYF
J: TRBJ2-7
V: TRBV5-1

CDR3: CASRGTGWSEQYF
J: TRBJ2-7
V: TRBV2

CDR3: CASTDRPGPYEQYF
J: TRBJ2-7
V: TRBV19

CDR3: CASSVQGNLATNEKLFF
J: TRBJ1-4
V: TRBV19

CDR3: CASSFAGSRVEAFF
J: TRBJ1-1
V: TRBV28

CDR3: CASSLGQPGGYTF
J: TRBJ1-2
V: TRBV2

CDR3: CASRAPVGYEQYF
J: TRBJ2-7
V: TRBV27

CDR3: CASSLAPGQGKEQYF
J: TRBJ2-7
V: TRBV5-1

CDR3: CASDPSGNYEQFF
J: TRBJ2-1
V: TRBV2

CDR3: CASSEGGQGGDTLHF
J: TRBJ1-6
V: TRBV2

CDR3: CASSFRGFVGEKLFF
J: TRBJ1-4
V: TRBV28

CDR3: CASSPELSTGSGAFF
J: TRBJ1-1
V: TRBV18

CDR3: CASNRGVSNEQFF
J: TRBJ2-1
V: TRBV9

CDR3: CASSHLNRVEAFF
J: TRBJ1-1
V: TRBV14

CDR3: CASSSRDRVTDTQYF
J: TRBJ2-3
V: TRBV7-2

CDR3: CASSYRVGNSPLHF
J: TRBJ1-6
V: TRBV5-8

CDR3: CASSQYPGGDSPLHF
J: TRBJ1-6
V: TRBV23-1

CDR3: CASSLGNPEAFF
J: TRBJ1-1
V: TRBV12-3/TRBV12-4

CDR3: CASSTGFAEAFF
J: TRBJ1-1
V: TRBV12-3/TRBV12-4

CDR3: CASSLGTSGRRRGNEQFF
J: TRBJ2-1
V: TRBV7-9

CDR3: CASSDKDPNSPLHF
J: TRBJ1-6
V: TRBV2

CDR3: CASSFLPGKNTEAFF
J: TRBJ1-1
V: TRBV28

CDR3: CASSYPERGIYGYTF
J: TRBJ1-2
V: TRBV6-2/TRBV6-3

CDR3: CASSPKVGGGTEAFF
J: TRBJ1-1
V: TRBV13

CDR3: CASSLGQGGYTF
J: TRBJ1-2
V: TRBV2

CDR3: CASSQVSASGRSETQYF
J: TRBJ2-5
V: TRBV3-1/TRBV3-2

CDR3: CSVEEGTVTEAFF
J: TRBJ1-1
V: TRBV29-1

CDR3: CASSVGPGQGIDEQYF
J: TRBJ2-7
V: TRBV9

CDR3: CASSISGYNEQFF
J: TRBJ2-1
V: TRBV19

CDR3: CASSTGPSNQPQHF
J: TRBJ1-5
V: TRBV9